This T cell receptor beta chain originates from a study of beta chain features in type 1 diabetes. General observations from the study: There was a moderate but significant shortening of TCRB CDR3s in all four CD4+ subsets of Type 1 diabetes patients. Patients and controls would share equally any PCR tilt toward shorter templates. It was among patients, rather than healthy donors, that naive, central memory and Treg TCRB repertoires appeared more similar. Any HLA effect on TCRB rearrangement was left unresolved by small sub-analyses.

On average, the one heparinised blood draw given by each donor was about 100 mL. Every bit of the isolated RNA underwent reverse transcription, so sequencing read expressed TCRB transcripts. TCRdb's table, derived via immunoSEQ multiplex PCR, lists solely in-frame clones and lacks some. The sample has about 650,000 clones, about an eighth seen once. To note about this clone: The antigen remains unidentified.

The V end was cut by 7 bases, the J end by 1 base, with 13 bases between. The CDR3 runs to 14 residues. CDR1 is MNHEY and CDR2 is SMNVEV in the germline V gene (reference sequence). This chain connects TRBV27 to TRBJ1-1; no reliable D call. The sample consisted of naive CD4+ T cells from blood. The TCR originated in a man aged 25 to 40 with type 1 diabetes. The CDR3 is CASTSRRRNTEAFF. CDR3 nucleotide sequence: TGTGCCAGCACCTCAAGGCGGCGGAACACTGAAGCTTTCTTT.